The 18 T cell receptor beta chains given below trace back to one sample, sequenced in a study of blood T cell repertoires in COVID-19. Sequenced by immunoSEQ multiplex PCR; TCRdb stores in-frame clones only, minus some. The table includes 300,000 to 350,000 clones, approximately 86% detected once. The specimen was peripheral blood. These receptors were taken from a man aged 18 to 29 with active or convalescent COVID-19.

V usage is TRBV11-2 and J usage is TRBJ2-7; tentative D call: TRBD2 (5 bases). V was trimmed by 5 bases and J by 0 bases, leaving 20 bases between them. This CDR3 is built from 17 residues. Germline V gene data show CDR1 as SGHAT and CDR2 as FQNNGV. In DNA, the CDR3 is TGTGCCAGCAGCCCCCGAGGCCTCGGACTTATCTCCTACGAGCAGTACTTC. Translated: CASSPRGLGLISYEQYF.

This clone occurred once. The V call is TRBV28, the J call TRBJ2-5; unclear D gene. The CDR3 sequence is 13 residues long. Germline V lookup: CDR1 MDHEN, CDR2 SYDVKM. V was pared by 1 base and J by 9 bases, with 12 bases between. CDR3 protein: CASSLSPALAQYF. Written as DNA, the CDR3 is TGTGCCAGCAGTTTATCCCCCGCGCTTGCCCAGTACTTC.

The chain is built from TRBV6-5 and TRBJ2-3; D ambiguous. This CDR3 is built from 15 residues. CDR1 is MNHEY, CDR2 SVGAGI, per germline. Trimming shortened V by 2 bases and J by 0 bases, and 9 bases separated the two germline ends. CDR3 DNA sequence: TGTGCCAGCAGTTACAGTCCCACTAGCACAGATACGCAGTATTTT. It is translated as CASSYSPTSTDTQYF.

The CDR3 spells CASSSQGFNEQFF. The CDR3 bases are TGCGCCAGCAGCTCGCAGGGTTTCAATGAGCAGTTCTTC. The chain joins TRBV5-1 to TRBJ2-1, with a possible D match to TRBD1 (5 bases). The CDR3 sequence is 13 residues long. Germline lookup yields CDR1 SGHRS and CDR2 YFSETQ. Trimming cost V 3 bases and J 6 bases, with 10 bases left between them. The full variable domain, its missing parts supplied by reference TRBV5-1 and TRBJ2-1, is KAGVTQTPRYLIKTRGQQVTLSCSPISGHRSVSWYQQTPGQGLQFLFEYFSETQRNKGNFPGRFSGRQFSNSRSEMNVSTLELGDSALYLCASSSQGFNEQFFGPGTRLTVL.

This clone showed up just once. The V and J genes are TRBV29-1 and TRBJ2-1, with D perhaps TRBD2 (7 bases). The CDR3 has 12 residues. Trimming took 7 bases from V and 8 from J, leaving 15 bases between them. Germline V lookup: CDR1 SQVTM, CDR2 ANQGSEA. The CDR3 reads CSAADSGDEQFF. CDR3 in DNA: TGCAGCGCGGCGGACAGCGGGGATGAGCAGTTCTTC.

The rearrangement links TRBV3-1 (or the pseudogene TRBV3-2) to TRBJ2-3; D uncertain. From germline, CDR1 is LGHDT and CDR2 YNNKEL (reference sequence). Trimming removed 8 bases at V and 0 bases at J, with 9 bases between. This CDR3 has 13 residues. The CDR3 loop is CASRVGSTDTQYF. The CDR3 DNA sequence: TGTGCCAGCCGAGTCGGTAGCACAGATACGCAGTATTTT.

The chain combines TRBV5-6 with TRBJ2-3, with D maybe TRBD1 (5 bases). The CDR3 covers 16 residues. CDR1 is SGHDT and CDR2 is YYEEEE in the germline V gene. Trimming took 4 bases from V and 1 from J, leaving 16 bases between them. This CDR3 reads CASSQARVWGTDTQYF. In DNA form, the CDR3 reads TGTGCCAGCAGCCAGGCCAGGGTATGGGGCACAGATACGCAGTATTTT.

CDR3 bases: TGTGCCACCAGCAGATCCGGGACAGGGACTCAGCCCCAGCATTTT. It codes for CATSRSGTGTQPQHF. The chain employs TRBV15 and TRBJ1-5; 9 nucleotides agree with TRBD1. Germline loops: CDR1 LNHNV, CDR2 YYDKDF (reference sequence). V was clipped by 2 bases and J by 6 bases; unmatched bases: 5. The CDR3 sequence is 15 residues long. Full variable domain (outside the CDR3, taken from reference TRBV15 and TRBJ1-5): DAMVIQNPRYQVTQFGKPVTLSCSQTLNHNVMYWYQQKSSQAPKLLFHYYDKDFNNEADTPDNFQSRRPNTSFCFLDIRSPGLGDTAMYLCATSRSGTGTQPQHFGDGTRLSIL.

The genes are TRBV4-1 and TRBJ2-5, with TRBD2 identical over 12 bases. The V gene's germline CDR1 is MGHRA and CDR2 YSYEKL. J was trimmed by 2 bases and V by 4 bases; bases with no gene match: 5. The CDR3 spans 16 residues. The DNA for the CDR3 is TGCGCCAGCAGCCGAGCTGGACTAGCGGGACAAGAGACCCAGTACTTC. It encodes CASSRAGLAGQETQYF.

CDR3 residues: CASSSLRTEAFF. The CDR3 DNA reads as TGTGCCAGCAGCTCCCTCCGCACTGAAGCTTTCTTT. V and J are TRBV5-4 and TRBJ1-1; no reliable D call. Per germline, CDR1 SGHNT and CDR2 YYREEE (reference sequence). This CDR3 spans 12 amino acids. With 3 bases removed from V and 4 bases from J, the gap between germline ends came to 7 bases.

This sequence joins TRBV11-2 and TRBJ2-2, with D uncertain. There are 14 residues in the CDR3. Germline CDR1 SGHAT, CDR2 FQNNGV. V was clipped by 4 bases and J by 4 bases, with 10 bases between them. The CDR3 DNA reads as TGTGCCAGCAGCTACCTACAGCTCACCGGGGAGCTGTTTTTT. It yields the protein CASSYLQLTGELFF.

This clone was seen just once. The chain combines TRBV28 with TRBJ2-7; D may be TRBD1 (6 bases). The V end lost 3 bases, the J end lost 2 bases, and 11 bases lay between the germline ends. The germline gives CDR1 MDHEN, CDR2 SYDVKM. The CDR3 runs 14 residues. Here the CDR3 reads CASSLTDSAYEQYF. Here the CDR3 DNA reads TGTGCCAGCAGTTTGACGGACAGCGCCTACGAGCAGTACTTC.

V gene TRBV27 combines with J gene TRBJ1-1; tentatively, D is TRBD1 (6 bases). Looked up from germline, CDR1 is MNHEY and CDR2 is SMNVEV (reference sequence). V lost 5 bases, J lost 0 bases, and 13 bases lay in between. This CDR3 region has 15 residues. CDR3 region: CASSQRGGMNTEAFF. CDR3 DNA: TGTGCCAGCAGTCAAAGGGGGGGAATGAACACTGAAGCTTTCTTT.

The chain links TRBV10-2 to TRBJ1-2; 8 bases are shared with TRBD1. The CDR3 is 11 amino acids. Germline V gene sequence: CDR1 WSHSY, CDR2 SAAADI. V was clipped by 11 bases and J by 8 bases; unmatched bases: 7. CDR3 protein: CASQDRDGYTF. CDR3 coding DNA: TGCGCCTCCCAGGACAGGGACGGCTACACCTTC.

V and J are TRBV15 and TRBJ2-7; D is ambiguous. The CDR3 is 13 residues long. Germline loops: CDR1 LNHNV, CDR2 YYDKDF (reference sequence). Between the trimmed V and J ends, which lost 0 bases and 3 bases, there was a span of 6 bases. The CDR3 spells CATSRDSGYEQYF. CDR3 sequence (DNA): TGTGCCACCAGCAGAGATTCAGGCTACGAGCAGTACTTC.

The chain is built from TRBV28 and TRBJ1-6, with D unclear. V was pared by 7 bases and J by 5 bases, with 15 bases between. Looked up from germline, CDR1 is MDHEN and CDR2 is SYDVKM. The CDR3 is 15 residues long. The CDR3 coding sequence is TGTGCCAGCACCTGGGTGGGCAATCATAATTCACCCCTCCACTTT. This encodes CASTWVGNHNSPLHF.

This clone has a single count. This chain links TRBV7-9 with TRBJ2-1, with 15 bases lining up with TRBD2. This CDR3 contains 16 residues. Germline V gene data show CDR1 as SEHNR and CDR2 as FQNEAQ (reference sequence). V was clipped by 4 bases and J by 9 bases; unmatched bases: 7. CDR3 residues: CASSSAGLAGGVEQFF. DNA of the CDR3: TGTGCCAGCAGCTCCGCTGGACTAGCGGGAGGGGTTGAGCAGTTCTTC. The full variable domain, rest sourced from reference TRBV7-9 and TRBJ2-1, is DTGVSQNPRHKITKRGQNVTFRCDPISEHNRLYWYRQTLGQGPEFLTYFQNEAQLEKSRLLSDRFSAERPKGSFSTLEIQRTEQGDSAMYLCASSSAGLAGGVEQFFGPGTRLTVL.

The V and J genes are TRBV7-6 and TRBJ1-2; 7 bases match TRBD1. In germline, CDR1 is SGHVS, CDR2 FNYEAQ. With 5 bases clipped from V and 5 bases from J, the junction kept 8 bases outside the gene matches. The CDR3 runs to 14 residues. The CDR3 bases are TGTGCCAGCAGCACCGGGACAGCGCGATATGGCTACACCTTC. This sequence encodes CASSTGTARYGYTF. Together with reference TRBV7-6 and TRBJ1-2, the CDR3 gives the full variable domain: GAGVSQSPRYKVTKRGQDVALRCDPISGHVSLYWYRQALGQGPEFLTYFNYEAQQDKSGLPNDRFSAERPEGSISTLTIQRTEQRDSAMYRCASSTGTARYGYTFGSGTRLTVV.